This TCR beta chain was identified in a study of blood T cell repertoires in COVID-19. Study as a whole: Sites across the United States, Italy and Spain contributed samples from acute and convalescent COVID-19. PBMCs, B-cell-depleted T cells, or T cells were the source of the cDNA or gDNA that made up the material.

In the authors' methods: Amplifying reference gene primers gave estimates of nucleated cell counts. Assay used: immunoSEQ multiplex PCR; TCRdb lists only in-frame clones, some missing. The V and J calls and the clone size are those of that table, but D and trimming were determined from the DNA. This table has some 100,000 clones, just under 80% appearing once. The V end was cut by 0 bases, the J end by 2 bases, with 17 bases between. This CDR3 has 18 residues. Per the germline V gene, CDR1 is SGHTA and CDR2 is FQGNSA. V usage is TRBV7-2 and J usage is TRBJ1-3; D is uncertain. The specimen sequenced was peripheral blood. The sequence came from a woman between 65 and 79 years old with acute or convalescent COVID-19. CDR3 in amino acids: CASSLAVLQTIPGNTIYF. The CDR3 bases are TGTGCCAGCAGCTTAGCCGTCCTCCAGACTATTCCTGGAAACACCATATATTTT.